Following are 8 T cell receptor beta chains from one sample sequenced in a study of beta chain features in type 1 diabetes. The entirety of the isolated RNA underwent reverse transcription, so expressed TCRB transcripts were sequenced. Assay used: immunoSEQ multiplex PCR; TCRdb lists only in-frame clones, some missing. Seen here are some 100,000 clones, almost 40% observed once, and the top ten hold approximately 0.065%. The material sequenced was stem cell memory CD4+ T cells from blood. The receptors derive from a woman younger than 30 in good health.

The chain is built from TRBV5-1 and TRBJ2-5; 9 bases agree with TRBD1. V shed 3 bases and J 5 bases; nucleotides not matched to a gene: 5. The germline CDR1 and CDR2 sequences are SGHRS and YFSETQ. The CDR3 covers 14 residues. CDR3 region: CASSSPDRGETQYF. The CDR3 DNA reads as TGCGCCAGCAGCTCGCCGGACAGGGGTGAGACCCAGTACTTC.

This clone came up a few times. This sequence joins TRBV4-3 and TRBJ1-1; 7 nucleotides align to TRBD1. Trimming took 1 base from V and 7 from J; bases not matched to a gene: 3. The CDR3 totals 13 residues. Germline CDR1 and CDR2: LGHNA and YSLEER. The CDR3 is CASSQGNRGEAFF. CDR3 bases: TGCGCCAGCAGCCAAGGGAACAGGGGTGAAGCTTTCTTT.

The chain has TRBV28 and TRBJ2-7, with D maybe TRBD1 (6 bases). The CDR3 extends over 15 amino acids. Trimming cost V 2 bases and J 4 bases, with 15 bases left between them. Germline CDR1 and CDR2: MDHEN and SYDVKM. The CDR3 coding sequence is TGTGCCAGCAGTTTACCCTCGACAGGAAAGTACGAGCAGTACTTC. Protein sequence: CASSLPSTGKYEQYF.

The chain employs TRBV5-4 and TRBJ2-1; maybe TRBD1 (6 bases). The CDR3 is 15 residues long. In germline, CDR1 is SGHNT, CDR2 YYREEE (reference sequence). Between the trimmed V and J ends, which lost 2 bases and 6 bases, there was a span of 15 bases. Here the CDR3 reads CASSFPQGRVNEQFF. CDR3 in DNA: TGTGCCAGCAGCTTTCCCCAGGGGCGGGTCAATGAGCAGTTCTTC. The entire variable domain, with the rest obtained from reference TRBV5-4 and TRBJ2-1, is as follows: ETGVTQSPTHLIKTRGQQVTLRCSSQSGHNTVSWYQQALGQGPQFIFQYYREEENGRGNFPPRFSGLQFPNYSSELNVNALELDDSALYLCASSFPQGRVNEQFFGPGTRLTVL.

CDR3 bases: TGTGCCAGCAGCCAACTAGCGGGAGGGCCCTACAATGAGCAGTTCTTC. Translation gives CASSQLAGGPYNEQFF. The V gene is TRBV7-9, the J gene TRBJ2-1; 13 nucleotides line up with TRBD2. The CDR3 length is 16 residues. Per the germline V gene, CDR1 is SEHNR and CDR2 is FQNEAQ (reference sequence). V dropped 5 bases and J dropped 2; count of bases not matched to a gene: 3.

V usage is TRBV9 and J usage is TRBJ2-2; 8 bases are a match to TRBD1. J lost 0 bases, V lost 2 bases, and 6 bases had no gene match. This CDR3 comprises 17 residues. Looked up from germline, CDR1 is SGDLS and CDR2 is YYNGEE. This chain's CDR3 is CASSVLPTGANTGELFF. The CDR3 nucleotides read TGTGCCAGCAGCGTTCTACCGACAGGGGCGAACACCGGGGAGCTGTTTTTT.

This chain links TRBV11-3 with TRBJ2-1; D gene ambiguous. V lost 2 bases, J lost 4 bases, and 6 bases lay in between. Germline values: CDR1 SGHNT, CDR2 YENEEA. The CDR3 sequence is 13 residues long. The CDR3 DNA reads as TGTGCCAGCAGCTTAAGCTGGTACAATGAGCAGTTCTTC. Encoded protein: CASSLSWYNEQFF.

This clone was seen just once. The rearrangement uses TRBV9 and TRBJ2-1; TRBD2 might be the D (6 bases). Per germline, CDR1 SGDLS and CDR2 YYNGEE. This CDR3 comprises 16 residues. Trimming stripped 0 bases from V and 0 bases from J, with 10 bases between. CDR3 residues: CASSVEWRVSYNEQFF. The CDR3 bases are TGTGCCAGCAGCGTAGAATGGAGGGTCTCCTACAATGAGCAGTTCTTC.